This section outlines one T cell receptor (beta chain) sequence together with its context. Running of the assay took place at deep level. TCRdb's table, derived via immunoSEQ multiplex PCR, lists solely in-frame clones and lacks some. The data show over a million clones, around 78% seen once. Donors comprised healthy HIV-negative adults lacking recent acute infections or vaccinations. The split of CD4+ cells yielded CD45RA+ naive and CD45RA-negative memory subsets. Looked up from germline, CDR1 is SGHVS and CDR2 is FQNEAQ. The germline V and J ends were trimmed by 4 bases and 2 bases, with 15 bases remaining between them. The CDR3 is 15 amino acids. This sample stems from a study of shared clonotypes between healthy human individuals.

Material: memory CD4+ T cells from PBMCs. Subset denoted: CD45RA-negative fraction. The chain links TRBV7-8 to TRBJ2-7, with a tentative D call TRBD1 (6 bases). The source is a man between 18 and 29 years old in good health. Some clones in this sample may be carry-over from other donors' samples. CDR3 nucleotide sequence: TGTGCCAGCAGCTCGACACCACAGGGACCCTACGAGCAGTACTTC. Amino acid sequence: CASSSTPQGPYEQYF.